The 5 T cell receptor beta chains below come from one sample, sequenced in a study of T cell responses to AZD1222 COVID-19 vaccine. Method: immunoSEQ multiplex PCR; TCRdb's copy keeps in-frame clones and lacks some. The sample includes about 180,000 clones, 85% to 90% seen only once; the top ten take 9.5% to 13%. The specimen was peripheral blood, collected 28 days after the second AZD1222 dose. These receptors came from an adult who received the AZD1222 COVID-19 vaccine.

The chain couples TRBV3-1 (or the pseudogene TRBV3-2) to TRBJ2-2; D is possibly TRBD1 (5 bases). Germline CDR1 is LGHDT and CDR2 is YNNKEL (reference sequence). The CDR3 has 14 amino acids. The V gene lost 3 bases and the J gene lost 6 bases, with 11 bases spanning the gap. The DNA of the CDR3 is TGTGCCAGCAGCCAGGCAGGGTCGGCCGGGGAGCTGTTTTTT. As protein: CASSQAGSAGELFF.

V usage is TRBV9 and J usage is TRBJ2-6, with 10 positions matching TRBD1. Trimming at V came to 3 bases and at J to 0 bases, leaving 9 bases not matched to a gene. Germline V gene sequence: CDR1 SGDLS, CDR2 YYNGEE. This CDR3 comprises 19 residues. The CDR3 DNA is TGTGCCAGCAGCGCTACTGGGACAGGGGCTTTCTCTGGGGCCAACGTCCTGACTTTC. It is translated as CASSATGTGAFSGANVLTF. Full variable domain (remainder filled in from reference TRBV9 and TRBJ2-6): DSGVTQTPKHLITATGQRVTLRCSPRSGDLSVYWYQQSLDQGLQFLIQYYNGEERAKGNILERFSAQQFPDLHSELNLSSLELGDSALYFCASSATGTGAFSGANVLTFGAGSRLTVL.

This clone was seen only a few times. V and J are TRBV7-9 and TRBJ2-5; tentative D call: TRBD2 (6 bases). Germline CDR1 reads SEHNR; CDR2 reads FQNEAQ (reference sequence). The CDR3 runs to 13 residues. Trimming removed 3 bases from V and 4 bases from J, with 9 bases in between. In DNA form, the CDR3 reads TGTGCCAGCAGCTTTTTCGGGGGAGAGACCCAGTACTTC. It encodes CASSFFGGETQYF.

The chain combines TRBV7-8 with TRBJ2-5; D possibly uses TRBD1 or TRBD2 (7 bases each). The CDR3 runs 15 residues. Trimming cost V 3 bases and J 1 base, with 12 bases left between them. Germline values: CDR1 SGHVS, CDR2 FQNEAQ. The CDR3 DNA reads TGTGCCAGCAGCTTGCAGGGGGGGGGCCAAGAGACCCAGTACTTC. Translation: CASSLQGGGQETQYF.

The chain couples TRBV7-3 to TRBJ1-5; D call uncertain. V shed 5 bases and J shed 5 bases, with 10 bases lying between them. The germline gives CDR1 SGHTA, CDR2 FQGTGA. The CDR3 is 13 residues long. CDR3 protein: CASSPQPHQPQHF. In nucleotides, the CDR3 is TGTGCCAGCAGCCCACAGCCCCATCAGCCCCAGCATTTT. The complete variable domain, with remaining parts taken from reference TRBV7-3 and TRBJ1-5, reads GAGVSQTPSNKVTEKGKYVELRCDPISGHTALYWYRQSLGQGPEFLIYFQGTGAADDSGLPNDRFFAVRPEGSVSTLKIQRTERGDSAVYLCASSPQPHQPQHFGDGTRLSIL.